This TCR beta chain was identified during a study of T-cell reconstitution after alpha-beta-depleted transplantation in children. Construction of the TCRbeta library involved unique molecular identifiers. Each CDR3 protein gets one entry after TCRdb re-called the PCR reads with MiXCR. Found here are under 250,000 distinct CDR3 sequences, over 15% of them singletons; the top ten hold around 45%. Source: PBMCs, mostly from graft donor cells, taken 360 days after TCRalphabeta/CD19-depleted stem cell transplant. This TCR was recovered from a male patient aged 2-15 years who had a stem cell transplant for acute lymphoblastic leukemia, so the T cells may come from the graft donor.

The CDR3 region has the DNA TGTGCCAGCAGTTTAGCTTCCGGGACAGCGTATAGCAATCAGCCCCAGCATTTT. Its protein is CASSLASGTAYSNQPQHF. This chain uses TRBV12-3 or TRBV12-4 with TRBJ1-5, with 7 bases identical to TRBD1. V was clipped by 0 bases and J by 0 bases; unmatched bases: 8. The CDR3 runs 18 residues.